Each of the 12 T cell receptor beta chains below was sequenced from the same sample in a study of identical twins. TCRdb independently ran MiXCR on the 5' RACE reads; one entry per CDR3 protein. The table lists hundreds of thousands of distinct CDR3 sequences, approximately 6.1% of them singletons, with approximately 1.6% in the top ten. The sample was naive T cells sorted from blood. Receptors originate from a man between 18 and 29 years old in good health.

Only a few counts were recorded for this clonotype. The chain recombines TRBV5-1 with TRBJ2-1; 13 bases match TRBD2. V lost 4 bases and J lost 5; bases outside the gene matches: 3. This CDR3 is built from 15 residues. Germline CDR1 is SGHRS and CDR2 is YFSETQ. The CDR3 DNA reads as TGCGCCAGCAGCGGGACTAGCGGGAAACACAATGAGCAGTTCTTC. It codes for CASSGTSGKHNEQFF.

V is TRBV12-3 or TRBV12-4 and J is TRBJ2-3; 13 bases align to TRBD2. The CDR3 has 18 amino acids. The J segment lost 2 bases and the V segment lost 7 bases, leaving 12 bases of the junction unmatched. CDR3 region: CASKRSRTSGSPTDTQYF. The CDR3 region has the DNA TGTGCCAGCAAGAGGTCACGGACTAGCGGGAGCCCCACAGATACGCAGTATTTT.

This clonotype showed up many times. The chain recombines TRBV6-5 with TRBJ1-2; no clear D gene. CDR3 length: 12 amino acids. Germline CDR1 reads MNHEY; CDR2 reads SVGAGI. The V end lost 0 bases, the J end lost 6 bases, and 5 bases lay between the germline ends. CDR3 sequence: CASSYSGDGYTF. The CDR3 DNA sequence: TGTGCCAGCAGTTACTCTGGGGATGGCTACACCTTC.

This clonotype came up many times. The chain carries TRBV19 and TRBJ2-7; D tentatively fits TRBD1 or TRBD2 (5 bases each). This CDR3 is 14 amino acids long. Germline assignment: CDR1 LNHDA and CDR2 SQIVND (reference sequence). The ends were cut back, 5 bases at V and 3 bases at J, with 14 bases in the middle. CDR3 residues: CASSVRDGDYEQYF. The CDR3 DNA is TGTGCCAGTAGTGTCCGGGACGGGGACTACGAGCAGTACTTC. The full variable domain, rest sourced from reference TRBV19 and TRBJ2-7, is DGGITQSPKYLFRKEGQNVTLSCEQNLNHDAMYWYRQDPGQGLRLIYYSQIVNDFQKGDIAEGYSVSREKKESFPLTVTSAQKNPTAFYLCASSVRDGDYEQYFGPGTRLTVT.

This clonotype was picked up many times. This chain uses TRBV30 with TRBJ2-1; 13 bases fit TRBD2. The CDR3 has 14 residues. CDR1 is GTSNPN, CDR2 SVGIG, per germline (reference sequence). Trimming removed 8 bases from V and 5 bases from J; junction bases left unmatched: 6. The CDR3 sequence is CAGRLAGGHNEQFF. CDR3 nucleotide sequence: TGTGCCGGAAGACTAGCGGGAGGACACAATGAGCAGTTCTTC. The full variable domain, completed using reference TRBV30 and TRBJ2-1, is SQTIHQWPATLVQPVGSPLSLECTVEGTSNPNLYWYRQAAGRGLQLLFYSVGIGQISSEVPQNLSASRPQDRQFILSSKKLLLSDSGFYLCAGRLAGGHNEQFFGPGTRLTVL.

This clonotype was seen at least ten times. The chain uses TRBV5-4 and TRBJ1-1; TRBD1 agrees at 7 bases. Germline loops: CDR1 SGHNT, CDR2 YYREEE (reference sequence). Trimming at V came to 4 bases and at J to 0 bases, leaving 6 bases not matched to a gene. CDR3 length: 15 residues. The DNA for the CDR3 is TGTGCCAGCAGCCCCCCGGGACAGATGAACACTGAAGCTTTCTTT. Encoded protein: CASSPPGQMNTEAFF.

This clonotype appeared many times. This chain connects TRBV3-1 to TRBJ2-5; 8 nucleotides align to TRBD2. The CDR3 totals 15 residues. Germline CDR1 is LGHDT and CDR2 is YNNKEL (reference sequence). The V segment lost 6 bases and the J segment 5 bases; nucleotides outside the gene matches: 11. The CDR3 here is CASSISGTSAETQYF. CDR3 sequence (DNA): TGTGCCAGCAGTATTAGCGGGACGTCGGCGGAGACCCAGTACTTC.

This clonotype was counted only a few times. The chain couples TRBV29-1 to TRBJ1-1, with D possibly being TRBD1 (5 bases). CDR3 length: 15 amino acids. Looked up from germline, CDR1 is SQVTM and CDR2 is ANQGSEA. Trimming removed 7 bases from V and 3 bases from J, with 21 bases in between. This chain's CDR3 is CSGRDSLTGDTEAFF. The CDR3, as DNA: TGCAGCGGGAGGGACTCTTTAACTGGGGACACTGAAGCTTTCTTT.

V is TRBV15 and J is TRBJ2-1, with unresolved D. This CDR3 is built from 16 residues. Trimming pared 0 bases from V and 2 bases from J, leaving 11 bases between. Germline-derived CDR1 and CDR2 are LNHNV and YYDKDF (reference sequence). CDR3 DNA sequence: TGTGCCACCAGCAGAGATCCCCTCAGCCCCTACAATGAGCAGTTCTTC. This translates into CATSRDPLSPYNEQFF.

This clonotype was counted only a few times. The chain combines TRBV12-3 or TRBV12-4 with TRBJ2-3, with 8 bases identical to TRBD1. This CDR3 region has 15 residues. V was pared by 6 bases and J by 1 base, with 6 bases of the junction left unmatched. The CDR3 sequence is CASSTDREGTDTQYF. CDR3 nucleotides: TGTGCCAGCAGCACGGACAGGGAGGGCACAGATACGCAGTATTTT.

This clonotype was counted a few times. J is TRBJ2-1 and V is TRBV10-3, with D tentatively TRBD2 (5 bases). This CDR3 has 16 residues. CDR1 and CDR2 (germline): ENHRY, SYGVKD. Trimming removed 10 bases at V and 3 bases at J, with 22 bases between. CDR3: CATRSRSGGSYNEQFF. CDR3 coding DNA: TGTGCCACCAGGTCGAGAAGCGGTGGGAGCTACAATGAGCAGTTCTTC.

This clonotype was counted a few times. V usage is TRBV20-1 and J usage is TRBJ2-5; 8 nucleotides match TRBD2. Germline V gene lookup returns CDR1 DFQATT and CDR2 SNEGSKA (reference sequence). CDR3 size: 14 residues. Trimming removed 6 bases from V and 1 base from J; junction bases left unmatched: 7. The CDR3 nucleotides read TGCAGTGCATCACTAGCGGAGCCCCAAGAGACCCAGTACTTC. It codes for CSASLAEPQETQYF.